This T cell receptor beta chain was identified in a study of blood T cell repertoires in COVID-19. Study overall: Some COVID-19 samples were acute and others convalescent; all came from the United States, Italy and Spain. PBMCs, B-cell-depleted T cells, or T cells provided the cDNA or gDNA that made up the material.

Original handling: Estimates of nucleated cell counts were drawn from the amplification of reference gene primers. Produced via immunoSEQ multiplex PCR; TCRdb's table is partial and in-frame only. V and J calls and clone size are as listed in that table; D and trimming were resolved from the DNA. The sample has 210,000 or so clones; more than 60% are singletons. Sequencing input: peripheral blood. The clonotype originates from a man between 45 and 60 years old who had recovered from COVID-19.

In DNA form, the CDR3 reads TGTGCCAGCAGTCGGGGGAACACTGAAGCTTTCTTT. As protein: CASSRGNTEAFF. This sequence joins TRBV12-3 or TRBV12-4 and TRBJ1-1; D gene unclear. The CDR3 loop spans 12 amino acids. V shed 5 bases and J shed 1 base, with 5 bases lying between them.